The sequence of this TCR beta chain was determined in a study of blood T cell repertoires in COVID-19. About the study: The samples span acute and convalescent COVID-19 from the United States, Italy and Spain. T cells, B-cell-depleted T cells, or PBMCs provided the cDNA or gDNA that served as material.

This clone was detected once. In the source study's methods: Scientists estimated how many nucleated cells there were by amplifying reference gene primers. The method was immunoSEQ multiplex PCR; TCRdb's version includes in-frame clones alone and lacks a portion of them. The V and J calls and the clone size are those of that table, but D and trimming were determined from the DNA. The sample yields about 260,000 clones, less than 90% seen once. Sequenced: peripheral blood. The sequence was obtained from a man aged 25 to 45 with active or convalescent COVID-19.

As DNA, the CDR3 is TGTGCCTGGGGGAGGCCGGGGTTTTCGGCTAATGAAAAACTGTTTTTT. This codes for CAWGRPGFSANEKLFF. The chain carries TRBV30 and TRBJ1-4, with D hard to call. Trimming removed 5 bases at V and 3 bases at J, with 19 bases between. The CDR3 loop spans 16 amino acids. Germline CDR1 GTSNPN, CDR2 SVGIG (reference sequence).